The 10 T cell receptor beta chains in this list originate from one sample, sequenced in a study of blood T cell repertoires in COVID-19. The data were produced by immunoSEQ multiplex PCR, yet TCRdb's version contains in-frame clones alone and is incomplete. The top ten hold around 6.3% of the sample, which has 50,000 to 85,000 clones, approximately 79% seen once. Sequencing was carried out using peripheral blood. Receptor source: a man aged 55 to 70 with acute or convalescent COVID-19.

The chain combines TRBV5-1 with TRBJ1-5; no clear D gene. The CDR3 spans 14 residues. Germline CDR1 is SGHRS and CDR2 is YFSETQ. Trimming pared 0 bases from V and 3 bases from J, leaving 7 bases between. CDR3 residues: CASSLDGNNQPQHF. As DNA, the CDR3 is TGCGCCAGCAGCTTGGACGGGAACAATCAGCCCCAGCATTTT.

This sequence joins TRBV30 and TRBJ2-7, with D hard to call. The CDR3 runs to 13 residues. Trimming stripped 0 bases from V and 0 bases from J, with 6 bases between. Germline CDR1 GTSNPN, CDR2 SVGIG (reference sequence). CDR3 DNA sequence: TGTGCCTGGAGTGTTGGTAGCTCCTACGAGCAGTACTTC. As protein: CAWSVGSSYEQYF.

By frequency in the sample, this clone is medium-sized. The J gene is TRBJ2-6, the V gene TRBV9; D might be TRBD1 (6 bases). V was pared by 4 bases and J by 0 bases, with 14 bases between. The germline CDR1 and CDR2 sequences are SGDLS and YYNGEE. This CDR3 contains 17 residues. This CDR3 reads CASSKLDSSSGANVLTF. In nucleotides, the CDR3 is TGTGCCAGCAGCAAGCTGGACAGCTCCTCTGGGGCCAACGTCCTGACTTTC.

The chain employs TRBV2 and TRBJ2-3; weak D call: TRBD2 (5 bases). Per the germline V gene, CDR1 is SNHLY and CDR2 is FYNNEI. V was pared by 11 bases and J by 2 bases, with 14 bases between. The CDR3 totals 13 residues. CDR3 nucleotides: TGTGCCGGAGGACGGCCCCTCACAGATACGCAGTATTTT. Protein: CAGGRPLTDTQYF.

The chain couples TRBV6-5 to TRBJ2-6; D gene unclear. Per the germline V gene, CDR1 is MNHEY and CDR2 is SVGAGI. This CDR3 region has 14 residues. The V end lost 6 bases, the J end lost 0 bases, and 6 bases lay between the germline ends. The CDR3 nucleotides are TGTGCCAGCAGCACAGCCTCTGGGGCCAACGTCCTGACTTTC. This codes for CASSTASGANVLTF.

This clone was recorded once. This chain uses TRBV29-1 with TRBJ2-3; a weak D match, TRBD1 (6 bases). The CDR3 is made up of 15 amino acids. V was shortened by 5 bases and J by 0 bases, with 15 bases between the two germline ends. Germline V gene sequence: CDR1 SQVTM, CDR2 ANQGSEA. CDR3: CSVTGSLISTDTQYF. Here the CDR3 DNA reads TGCAGCGTTACAGGGTCCTTAATTAGCACAGATACGCAGTATTTT.

V is TRBV7-9 and J is TRBJ1-4, with D possibly being TRBD1 (5 bases). The germline V gene encodes CDR1 SEHNR and CDR2 FQNEAQ (reference sequence). This CDR3 spans 14 amino acids. Deletions cut 4 bases from V and 5 bases from J, with 11 bases between. In DNA form, the CDR3 reads TGTGCCAGCAGCTATGGGGCAGGCAATGAAAAACTGTTTTTT. It codes for CASSYGAGNEKLFF.

V gene TRBV5-4 combines with J gene TRBJ1-2; 9 bases align to TRBD1. The ends lost 3 bases at V and 3 bases at J; junction bases unmatched: 3. The CDR3 consists of 14 residues. Looked up from germline, CDR1 is SGHNT and CDR2 is YYREEE (reference sequence). The CDR3 bases are TGTGCCAGCAGCTGGACAGGGGTTGACTATGGCTACACCTTC. Translating gives CASSWTGVDYGYTF. The whole variable domain, remainder taken from reference TRBV5-4 and TRBJ1-2, is ETGVTQSPTHLIKTRGQQVTLRCSSQSGHNTVSWYQQALGQGPQFIFQYYREEENGRGNFPPRFSGLQFPNYSSELNVNALELDDSALYLCASSWTGVDYGYTFGSGTRLTVV.

This clone was counted once. The chain combines TRBV20-1 with TRBJ2-1; D is perhaps TRBD1 (5 bases). The CDR3 spans 11 residues. Germline values: CDR1 DFQATT, CDR2 SNEGSKA (reference sequence). V was pared by 2 bases and J by 16 bases, with 15 bases between. The CDR3 sequence is CSARQGVVNFF. CDR3 sequence (DNA): TGCAGTGCTAGACAAGGGGTAGTCAACTTCTTC.

The chain has TRBV11-2 and TRBJ1-1; D possibly corresponds to TRBD1 (6 bases). Trimming took 2 bases from V and 2 from J, leaving 15 bases between them. The CDR3 runs 16 residues. CDR1 is SGHAT and CDR2 is FQNNGV in the germline V gene. The CDR3 protein is CASSLRSGGGNTEAFF. In DNA form, the CDR3 reads TGTGCCAGCAGCTTAAGGTCGGGAGGGGGAAACACTGAAGCTTTCTTT. Using reference TRBV11-2 and TRBJ1-1 for the parts outside the CDR3, the full variable domain is EAGVAQSPRYKIIEKRQSVAFWCNPISGHATLYWYQQILGQGPKLLIQFQNNGVVDDSQLPKDRFSAERLKGVDSTLKIQPAKLEDSAVYLCASSLRSGGGNTEAFFGQGTRLTVV.